The clone carrying this T cell receptor (beta chain) is large by frequency. Its antigen is unknown. This record comes from a study of T cell clusters in autoimmune cytopenias. Study-wide background: Per sample, median TRB depth was roughly 50,000 reads, yielding a median roughly 2,200 distinct clonotypes. Study findings and constraints: TRB repertoire shifts in secondary cytopenia and chronic lymphocytic leukemia mostly reflected lymphoma, not autoimmunity. Physiological T cell clusters of healthy donors were apparently absent in primary autoimmune cytopenia patients. The T cell clusters came from computational analysis alone and lack functional validation.

TRB was amplified by touch-down multiplex PCR, primer pools A and B combined. TCRdb reworked the multiplex PCR reads into one entry per CDR3 protein, no DNA. The specimen's table records about 2,000 distinct CDR3 sequences. This CDR3 spans 15 amino acids. Germline CDR1 MNHEY, CDR2 SVGAGI. TRB was amplified from around 250 ng of peripheral blood genomic DNA per sample. This chain connects TRBV6-5 to TRBJ2-3; TCRdb indicates TRBD2, and absent DNA this call remains unverified. The clonotype originates from a human donor with an autoimmune cytopenia or autoimmune hepatitis (not recorded which). Sequenced sample: peripheral blood. This chain's CDR3 is CASRRLAGGADTQYF.